This TCR beta chain was captured in a study of cytomegalovirus exposure and HLA in healthy donors. Study observations and caveats: TRBV6-2, TRBV6-3 and other indistinguishable V segments were excluded. The majority of TCR sequences were rare, yet some public TCRs appeared in many donors. Apparent HLA restriction characterized most CMV-associated TCR beta chains in a later analysis.

This clone was seen only a few times. Its antigen is not known. PCR was performed using 60 Vbeta and 13 Jbeta primers. The method was immunoSEQ multiplex PCR; TCRdb's version includes in-frame clones alone and lacks a portion of them. The sample lists 95,000 to 150,000 clones, over 75% occurring once. The CDR3 is 17 residues long. Germline V gives CDR1 LNHDA, CDR2 SQIVND (reference sequence). Trimming removed 0 bases from V and 3 bases from J, with 15 bases in between. Sequenced material: PBMCs. The source is a man aged 30-40 years in good health and CMV-seronegative. V and J are TRBV19 and TRBJ2-1; perhaps TRBD2 as D (5 bases). In nucleotides, the CDR3 is TGTGCCAGTAGTATAGACCCGACCGGGATGGGCTACAATGAGCAGTTCTTC. Its protein product is CASSIDPTGMGYNEQFF.